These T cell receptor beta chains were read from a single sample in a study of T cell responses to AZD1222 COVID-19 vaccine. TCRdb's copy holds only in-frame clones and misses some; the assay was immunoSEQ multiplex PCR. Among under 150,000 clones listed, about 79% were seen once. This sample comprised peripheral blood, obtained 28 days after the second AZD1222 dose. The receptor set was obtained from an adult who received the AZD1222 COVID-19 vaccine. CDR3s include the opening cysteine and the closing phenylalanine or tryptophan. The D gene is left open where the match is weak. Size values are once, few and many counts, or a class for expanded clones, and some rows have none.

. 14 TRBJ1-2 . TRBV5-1 TGCGCCAGCAGCCCTGGGGCAGCTAACTATGGCTACACCTTC CASSPGAANYGYTF
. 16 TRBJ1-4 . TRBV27 TGTGCCAGCAGTCGAGAGTTTGGTCTGGGGGGTGAAAAACTGTTTTTT CASSREFGLGGEKLFF
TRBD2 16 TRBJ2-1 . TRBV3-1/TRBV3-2 TGTGCCAGCAGCCAAGGGGCGGGGGGCCTCTACAATGAGCAGTTCTTC CASSQGAGGLYNEQFF
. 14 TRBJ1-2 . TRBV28 TGTGCCAGCACCACTGCAGGGATCGGCTATGGCTACACCTTC CASTTAGIGYGYTF
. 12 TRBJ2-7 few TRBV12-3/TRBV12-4 TGTGCCAGCGTTGGGCCAGGGTCCGAGCAGTACTTC CASVGPGSEQYF
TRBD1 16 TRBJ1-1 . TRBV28 TGTGCCACCTATACCGGAGGAGGGGGCTCTAGCACTGAAGCTTTCTTT CATYTGGGGSSTEAFF
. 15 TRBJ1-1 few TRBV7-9 TGTGCCAGCAGCTCGCCTTTGGGGGGGCTCACTGAAGCTTTCTTT CASSSPLGGLTEAFF
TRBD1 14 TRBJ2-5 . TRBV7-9 TGTGCCAGCAGCTTCCAGGGGGCCCAGGAGACCCAGTACTTC CASSFQGAQETQYF
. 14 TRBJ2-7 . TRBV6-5 TGTGCCAGCAGTTCAGGACTGCGCTCCTACGAGCAGTACTTC CASSSGLRSYEQYF
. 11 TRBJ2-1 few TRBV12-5 TGTGCTAGTGGTTTCCGAGGGGAGCAGTTCTTC CASGFRGEQFF
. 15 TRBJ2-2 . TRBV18 TGTGCCAGCTCCCCCGGACATGTGAACACCGGGGAGCTGTTTTTT CASSPGHVNTGELFF
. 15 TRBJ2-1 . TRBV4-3 TGCGCCAGCAGCCAAGAATACGGATCCTACAATGAGCAGTTCTTC CASSQEYGSYNEQFF
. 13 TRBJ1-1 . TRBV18 TGTGCCAGCTCACTGATCGTGAACACTGAAGCTTTCTTT CASSLIVNTEAFF
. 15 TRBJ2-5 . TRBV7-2 TGTGCCAGCAGCGGGTTCCAGGGGCCACAAGAGACCCAGTACTTC CASSGFQGPQETQYF
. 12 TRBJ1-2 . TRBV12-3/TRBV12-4 TGTGCCAGCAGTTTGCGGTGGGCTGGCTACACCTTC CASSLRWAGYTF
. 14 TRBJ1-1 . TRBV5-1 TGCGCCAGCAGCCCCCCGTTTGAGAACACTGAAGCTTTCTTT CASSPPFENTEAFF
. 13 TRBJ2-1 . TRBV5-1 TGCGCCAGCAGAGAGGACTCCTACAATGAGCAGTTCTTC CASREDSYNEQFF
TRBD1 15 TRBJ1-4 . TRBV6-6 TGTGCCAGCACCGGACAGGGGAAAACTAATGAAAAACTGTTTTTT CASTGQGKTNEKLFF
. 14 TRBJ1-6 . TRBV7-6 TGTGCCAGCAGCTTCGGGACACCGAATTCACCCCTCCACTTT CASSFGTPNSPLHF
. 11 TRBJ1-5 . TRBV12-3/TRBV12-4 TGTGCCAGCAGTTTTAATCAGCCCCAGCATTTT CASSFNQPQHF
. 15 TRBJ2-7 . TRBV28 TGTGCCAGCAGTTTAGTTACAGGTCCGCGTGAGGAGCAGTACTTC CASSLVTGPREEQYF
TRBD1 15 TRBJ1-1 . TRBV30 TGTGCCTGGGACCGGGACAGGGTGAGATTCGGTGAAGCTTTCTTT CAWDRDRVRFGEAFF
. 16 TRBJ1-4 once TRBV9 TGTGCCAGCAGCGGGCTGCAACTGAAGTTTGTTGAAAAACTGTTTTTT CASSGLQLKFVEKLFF
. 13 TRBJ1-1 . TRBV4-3 TGCGCCAGCAGCCACCGAGACAGAACTGAAGCTTTCTTT CASSHRDRTEAFF
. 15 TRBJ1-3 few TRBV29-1 TGCAGCGTTGACGAGGGCCTGGGCTCTGGAAACACCATATATTTT CSVDEGLGSGNTIYF
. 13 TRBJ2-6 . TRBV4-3 TGCGCCAGCAGCCAACGTGGGGCCAACGTCCTGACTTTC CASSQRGANVLTF
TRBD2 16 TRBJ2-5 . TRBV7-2 TGTGCCAGCACCCGACCTAGCGGGGGGATCCAAGAGACCCAGTACTTC CASTRPSGGIQETQYF
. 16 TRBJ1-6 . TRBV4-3 TGCGCCAGCAGCCAAGTTTCAGGAGGGTTAAATTCACCCCTCCACTTT CASSQVSGGLNSPLHF
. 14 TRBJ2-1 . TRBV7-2 TGTGCCAGCGCAGTAGACGTCTCCTACAATGAGCAGTTCTTC CASAVDVSYNEQFF
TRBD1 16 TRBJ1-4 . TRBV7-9 TGTGCCAGCAGCGGACAGGTCTTGTCAACTAATGAAAAACTGTTTTTT CASSGQVLSTNEKLFF
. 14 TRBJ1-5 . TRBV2 TGTGCCAGCAGTGATAATATAGGGGATCAGCCCCAGCATTTT CASSDNIGDQPQHF
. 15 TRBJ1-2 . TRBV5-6 TGTGCCAGCAGCTTGGCTTTTCAGGGGCCCGACGGCTACACCTTC CASSLAFQGPDGYTF
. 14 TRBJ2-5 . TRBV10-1 TGCGCCAGCAGTGAGTCCGGGCTGGGGGAGACCCAGTACTTC CASSESGLGETQYF
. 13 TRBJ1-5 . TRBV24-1 TGTGCCACCAGTTCAGGGGAAGGGCAGCCCCAGCATTTT CATSSGEGQPQHF
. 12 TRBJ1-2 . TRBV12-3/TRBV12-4 TGTGCCAGCAGCGGGGGTCCCTATGGCTACACCTTC CASSGGPYGYTF
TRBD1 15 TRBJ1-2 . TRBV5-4 TGTGCCAGCAGCTCTGGACAGGGGACTGGGTATGGCTACACCTTC CASSSGQGTGYGYTF
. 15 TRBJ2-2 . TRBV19 TGTGCCAGTAGTACGCAGCCCTCGGGAGCCGGGGAGCTGTTTTTT CASSTQPSGAGELFF
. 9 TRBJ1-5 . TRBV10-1 TGCGCCAGGGGTCAGCCCCAGCATTTT CARGQPQHF
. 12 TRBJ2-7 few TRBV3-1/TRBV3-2 TGTGCCAGCAGCCCTCACTCCTACGAGCAGTACTTC CASSPHSYEQYF
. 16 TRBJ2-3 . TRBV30 TGTGCCTGGAGTGTACTAGGAGGAAAGAGCACAGATACGCAGTATTTT CAWSVLGGKSTDTQYF
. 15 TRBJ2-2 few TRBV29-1 TGCAGCGTTGGCGGGACAGCCTGGAACACCGGGGAGCTGTTTTTT CSVGGTAWNTGELFF
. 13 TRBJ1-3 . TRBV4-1 TGCGCCAGCAGCCAAGTAGCGGGAAACACCATATATTTT CASSQVAGNTIYF
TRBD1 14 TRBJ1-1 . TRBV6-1 TGTGCCAGCAGTGAAAGACAGGGGGAGTTCAAAGCTTTCTTT CASSERQGEFKAFF
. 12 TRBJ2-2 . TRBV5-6 TGTGCCAGCAGGTTGTCAGCCGGGGAGCTGTTTTTT CASRLSAGELFF
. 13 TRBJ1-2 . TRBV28 TGTGCCAGCAGTTTGCTAGGGCCTTATGGCTACACCTTC CASSLLGPYGYTF
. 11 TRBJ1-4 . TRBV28 TGTGCCAGCACCAGTCCTGAGGGACTGTTTTTT CASTSPEGLFF
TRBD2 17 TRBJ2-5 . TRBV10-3 TGTGCCATCAGTGATAGGACTAGCGGGGGGCTCGGAGAGACCCAGTACTTC CAISDRTSGGLGETQYF
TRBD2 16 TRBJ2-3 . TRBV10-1 TGCGCCAGCAGTGAAGCTCGCGGGGGGGCCACAGATACGCAGTATTTT CASSEARGGATDTQYF
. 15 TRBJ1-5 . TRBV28 TGTGCCAGCAGTTTACGACAACCTAGCAATCAGCCCCAGCATTTT CASSLRQPSNQPQHF
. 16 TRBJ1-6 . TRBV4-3 TGCGCCAGCAGCCAACGGGCCCTTTTGGGAGGTTCACCCCTCCACTTT CASSQRALLGGSPLHF
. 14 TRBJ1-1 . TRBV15 TGTGCCACCAGCAGAGATCCGGGGGTCACTGAAGCTTTCTTT CATSRDPGVTEAFF
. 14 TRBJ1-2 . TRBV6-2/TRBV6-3 TGTGCCAGCAGCGATCCGGGGGCTTACTATGGCTACACCTTC CASSDPGAYYGYTF
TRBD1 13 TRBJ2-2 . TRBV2 TGTGCCAGCAACAGGGGCATTGGCGGGGAGCTGTTTTTT CASNRGIGGELFF
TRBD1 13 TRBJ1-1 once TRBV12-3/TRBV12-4 TGTGCCAGCAGCCCCGGACAGGACACTGAAGCTTTCTTT CASSPGQDTEAFF
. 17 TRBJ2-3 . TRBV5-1 TGCGCCAGCAGCAGCGGAATCGGACAGCTCAACGCAGATACGCAGTATTTT CASSSGIGQLNADTQYF
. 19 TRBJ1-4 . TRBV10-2 TGCGCCAGCAGTGATTGGAGGACACAGAGACCTCCGGCTAATGAAAAACTGTTTTTT CASSDWRTQRPPANEKLFF
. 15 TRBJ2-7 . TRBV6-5 TGTGCCAGCAGTCTCTCCCCAGGGCAATCCTACGAGCAGTACTTC CASSLSPGQSYEQYF
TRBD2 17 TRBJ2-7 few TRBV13 TGTGCCAGCAGCTCGACCGACCGACTAGCCGGGTCCCACGAGCAGTACTTC CASSSTDRLAGSHEQYF
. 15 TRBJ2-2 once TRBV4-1 TGCGCCAGCCCCCTCGGGACAAATAACACCGGGGAGCTGTTTTTT CASPLGTNNTGELFF